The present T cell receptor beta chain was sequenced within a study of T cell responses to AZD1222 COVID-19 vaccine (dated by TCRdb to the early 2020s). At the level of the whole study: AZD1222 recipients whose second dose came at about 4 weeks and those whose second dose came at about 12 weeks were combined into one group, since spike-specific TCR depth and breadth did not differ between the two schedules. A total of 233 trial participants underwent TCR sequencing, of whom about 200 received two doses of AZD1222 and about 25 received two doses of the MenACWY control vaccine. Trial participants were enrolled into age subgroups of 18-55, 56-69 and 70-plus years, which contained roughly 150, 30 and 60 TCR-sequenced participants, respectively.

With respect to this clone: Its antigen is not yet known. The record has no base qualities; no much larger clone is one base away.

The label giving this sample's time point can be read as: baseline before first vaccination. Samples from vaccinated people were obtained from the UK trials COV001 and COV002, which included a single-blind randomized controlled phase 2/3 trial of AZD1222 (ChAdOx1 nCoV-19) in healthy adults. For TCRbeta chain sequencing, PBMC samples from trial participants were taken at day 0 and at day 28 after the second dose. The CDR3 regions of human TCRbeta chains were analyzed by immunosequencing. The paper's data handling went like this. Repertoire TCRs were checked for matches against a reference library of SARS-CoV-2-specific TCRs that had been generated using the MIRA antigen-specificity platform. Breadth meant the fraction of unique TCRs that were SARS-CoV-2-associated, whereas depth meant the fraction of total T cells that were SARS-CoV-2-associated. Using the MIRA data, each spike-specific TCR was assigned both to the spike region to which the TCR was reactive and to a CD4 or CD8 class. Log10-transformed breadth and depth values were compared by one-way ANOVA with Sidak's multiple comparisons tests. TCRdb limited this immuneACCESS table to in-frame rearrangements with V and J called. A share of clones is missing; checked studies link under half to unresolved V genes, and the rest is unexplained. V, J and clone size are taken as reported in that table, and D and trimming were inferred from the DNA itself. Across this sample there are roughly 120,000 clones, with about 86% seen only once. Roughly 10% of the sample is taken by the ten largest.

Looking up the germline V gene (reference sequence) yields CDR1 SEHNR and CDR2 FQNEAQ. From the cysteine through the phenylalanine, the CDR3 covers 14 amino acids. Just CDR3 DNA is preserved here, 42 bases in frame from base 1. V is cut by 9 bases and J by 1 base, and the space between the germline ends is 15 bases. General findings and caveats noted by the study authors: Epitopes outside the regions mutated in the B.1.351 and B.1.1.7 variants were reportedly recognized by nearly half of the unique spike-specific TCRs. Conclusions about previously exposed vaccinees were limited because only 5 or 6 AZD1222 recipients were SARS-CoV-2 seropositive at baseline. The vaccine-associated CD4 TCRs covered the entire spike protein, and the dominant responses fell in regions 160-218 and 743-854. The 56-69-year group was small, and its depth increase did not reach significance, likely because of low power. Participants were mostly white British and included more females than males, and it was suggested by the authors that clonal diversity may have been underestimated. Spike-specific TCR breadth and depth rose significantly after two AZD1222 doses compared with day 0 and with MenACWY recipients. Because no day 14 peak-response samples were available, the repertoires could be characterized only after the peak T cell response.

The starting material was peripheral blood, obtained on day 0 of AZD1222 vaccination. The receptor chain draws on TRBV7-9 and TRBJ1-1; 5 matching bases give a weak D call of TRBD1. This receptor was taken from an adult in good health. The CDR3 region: CASSRGATNTEAFF. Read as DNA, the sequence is TGTGCCAGTAGTCGCGGGGCGACGAACACTGAAGCTTTCTTT.